This entry concerns a single TCR beta chain. Data came from immunoSEQ multiplex PCR; TCRdb stores just in-frame clones and leaves some out. The data show roughly 30,000 clones, with about nine tenths seen just once and around 0.58% held by the top ten. The CDR3 consists of 14 residues. CDR1 and CDR2 from the germline V gene are SGHRS and YFSETQ. The V and J ends lost 4 bases and 8 bases, in that order; junction bases with no gene match: 7. The data are from a study of T cell changes during pregnancy in multiple sclerosis. The sequence was collected from a female donor in good health, enrolled as a control in a pregnancy study. The genes are TRBV5-1 and TRBJ2-1; 9 bases are a match to TRBD1. Sequenced here: CD4+ T cells from peripheral blood mononuclear cells, sampled in the first trimester of pregnancy. CDR3 DNA sequence: TGCGCCAGCAGCACCGGGACAGGGATGGATGAGCAGTTCTTC. It codes for CASSTGTGMDEQFF.